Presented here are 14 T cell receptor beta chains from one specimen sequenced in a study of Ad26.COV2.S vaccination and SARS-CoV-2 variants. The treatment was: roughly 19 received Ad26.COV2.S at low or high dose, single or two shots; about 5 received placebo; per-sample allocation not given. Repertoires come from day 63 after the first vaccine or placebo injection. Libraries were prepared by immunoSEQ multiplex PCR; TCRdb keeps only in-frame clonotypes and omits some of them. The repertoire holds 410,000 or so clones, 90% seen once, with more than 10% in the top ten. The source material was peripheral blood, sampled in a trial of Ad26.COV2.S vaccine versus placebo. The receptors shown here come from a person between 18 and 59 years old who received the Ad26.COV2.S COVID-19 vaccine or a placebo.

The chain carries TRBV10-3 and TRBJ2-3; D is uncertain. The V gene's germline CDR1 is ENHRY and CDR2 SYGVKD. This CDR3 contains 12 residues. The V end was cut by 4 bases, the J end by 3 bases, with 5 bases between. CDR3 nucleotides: TGTGCCATCAGTGTGGTGACAGATACGCAGTATTTT. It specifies CAISVVTDTQYF.

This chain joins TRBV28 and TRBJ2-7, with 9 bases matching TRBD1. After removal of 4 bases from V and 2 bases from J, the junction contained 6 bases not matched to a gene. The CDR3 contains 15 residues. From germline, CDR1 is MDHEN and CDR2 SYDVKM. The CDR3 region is CASSSGQGLPYEQYF. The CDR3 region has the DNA TGTGCCAGCAGTTCCGGACAGGGGCTTCCCTACGAGCAGTACTTC.

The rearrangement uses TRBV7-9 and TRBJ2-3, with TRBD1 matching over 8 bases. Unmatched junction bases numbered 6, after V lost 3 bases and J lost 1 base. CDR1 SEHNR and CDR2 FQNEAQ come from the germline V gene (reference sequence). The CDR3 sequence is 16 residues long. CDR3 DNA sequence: TGTGCCAGCAGCTTTGGCGCGACAGGGGGCACAGATACGCAGTATTTT. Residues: CASSFGATGGTDTQYF.

The CDR3 spells CSASSGRNYNEQFF. CDR3 sequence (DNA): TGCAGTGCGAGTAGCGGGAGGAATTACAATGAGCAGTTCTTC. This chain joins TRBV20-1 and TRBJ2-1; 10 bases map to TRBD2. Germline V gene data show CDR1 as DFQATT and CDR2 as SNEGSKA (reference sequence). V was pared by 6 bases and J by 4 bases, with 6 bases of the junction left unmatched. The CDR3 length is 14 residues.

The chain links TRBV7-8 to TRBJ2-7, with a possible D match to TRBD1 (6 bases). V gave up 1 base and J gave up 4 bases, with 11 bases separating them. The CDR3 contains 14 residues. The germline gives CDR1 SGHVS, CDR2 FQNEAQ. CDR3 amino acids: CASSLETGAYEQYF. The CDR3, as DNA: TGTGCCAGCAGCTTAGAGACAGGAGCATACGAGCAGTACTTC.

Here the CDR3 DNA reads TGTGCCAGCAGTGATGTAGCGGCCAGCACAGATACGCAGTATTTT. It translates to CASSDVAASTDTQYF. The rearrangement uses TRBV6-4 and TRBJ2-3, with TRBD2 as a possible D gene (6 bases). V lost 3 bases and J 0 bases, leaving 10 bases between the germline ends. In germline, CDR1 is MRHNA, CDR2 SNTAGT. The CDR3 loop spans 15 amino acids.

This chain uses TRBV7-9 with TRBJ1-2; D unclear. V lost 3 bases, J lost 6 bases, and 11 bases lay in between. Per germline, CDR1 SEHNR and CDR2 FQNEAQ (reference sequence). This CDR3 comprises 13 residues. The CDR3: CASSLPGGNGYTF. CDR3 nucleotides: TGTGCCAGCAGCTTGCCAGGTGGGAATGGCTACACCTTC.

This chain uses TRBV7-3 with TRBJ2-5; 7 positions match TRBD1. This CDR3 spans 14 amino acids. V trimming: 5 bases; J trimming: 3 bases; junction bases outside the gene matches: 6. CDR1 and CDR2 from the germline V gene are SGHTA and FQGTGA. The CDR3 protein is CASSTQGFEETQYF. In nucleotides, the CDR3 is TGTGCCAGCAGCACACAGGGGTTTGAAGAGACCCAGTACTTC.

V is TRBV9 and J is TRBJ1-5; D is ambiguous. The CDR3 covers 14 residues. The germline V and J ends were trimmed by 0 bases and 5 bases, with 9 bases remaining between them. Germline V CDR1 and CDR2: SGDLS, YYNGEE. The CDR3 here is CASSVGVGHQPQHF. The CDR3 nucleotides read TGTGCCAGCAGCGTAGGCGTCGGGCATCAGCCCCAGCATTTT. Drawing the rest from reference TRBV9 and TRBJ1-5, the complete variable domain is DSGVTQTPKHLITATGQRVTLRCSPRSGDLSVYWYQQSLDQGLQFLIQYYNGEERAKGNILERFSAQQFPDLHSELNLSSLELGDSALYFCASSVGVGHQPQHFGDGTRLSIL.

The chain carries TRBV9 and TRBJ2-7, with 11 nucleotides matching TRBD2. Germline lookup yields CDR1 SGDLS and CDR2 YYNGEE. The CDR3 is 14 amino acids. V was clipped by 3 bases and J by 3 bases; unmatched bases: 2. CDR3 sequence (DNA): TGTGCCAGCAGCGCGGGGACTAGCGGCTACGAGCAGTACTTC. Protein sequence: CASSAGTSGYEQYF.

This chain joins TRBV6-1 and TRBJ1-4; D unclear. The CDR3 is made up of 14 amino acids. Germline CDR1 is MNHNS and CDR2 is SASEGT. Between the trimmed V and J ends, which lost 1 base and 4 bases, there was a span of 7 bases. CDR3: CASSEGGFNEKLFF. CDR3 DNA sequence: TGTGCCAGCAGTGAAGGCGGTTTTAATGAAAAACTGTTTTTT.

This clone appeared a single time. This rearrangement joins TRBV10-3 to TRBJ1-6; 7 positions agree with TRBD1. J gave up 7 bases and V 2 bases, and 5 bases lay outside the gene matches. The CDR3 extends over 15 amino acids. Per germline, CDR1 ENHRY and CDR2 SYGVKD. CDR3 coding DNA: TGTGCCATCAGTGAGGAGACAGGGCGGAATTCACCCCTCCACTTT. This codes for CAISEETGRNSPLHF.

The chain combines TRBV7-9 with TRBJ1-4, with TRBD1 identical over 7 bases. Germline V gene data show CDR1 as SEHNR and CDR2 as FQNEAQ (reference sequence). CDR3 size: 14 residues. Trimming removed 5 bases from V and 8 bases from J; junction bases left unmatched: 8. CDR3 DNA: TGTGCCAGCAGCCTGACAGGGAGTACGGAAAAACTGTTTTTT. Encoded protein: CASSLTGSTEKLFF.

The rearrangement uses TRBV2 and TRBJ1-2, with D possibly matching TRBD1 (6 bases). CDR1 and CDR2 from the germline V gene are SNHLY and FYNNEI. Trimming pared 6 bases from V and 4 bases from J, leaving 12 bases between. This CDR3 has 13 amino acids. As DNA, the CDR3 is TGTGCCAGCAGATGGACAGCAACCTATGGCTACACCTTC. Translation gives CASRWTATYGYTF.